These 31 T cell receptor beta chains were all obtained from the same sample, sequenced in a study of blood T cell repertoires in COVID-19. Profiling relied on immunoSEQ multiplex PCR, and the TCRdb table lists in-frame clones only, not all of them. This repertoire shows 250,000 to 300,000 clones, 88% found once; its top ten account for 5.5% to 8.5%. The sequenced sample consisted of peripheral blood. Every receptor here comes from a woman under 40 who had recovered from COVID-19.

The chain has TRBV6-5 and TRBJ1-1; D unresolved. The germline V and J ends were trimmed by 2 bases and 5 bases, with 12 bases remaining between them. The germline gives CDR1 MNHEY, CDR2 SVGAGI. This CDR3 is built from 14 residues. The CDR3 DNA reads as TGTGCCAGCAGTTACATCAGGCCAATTACTGAAGCTTTCTTT. Its protein is CASSYIRPITEAFF.

V is TRBV7-2 and J is TRBJ1-1; 7 nucleotides match TRBD1. Trimming removed 3 bases from V and 6 bases from J; junction bases left unmatched: 10. The CDR3 is made up of 15 amino acids. CDR1 is SGHTA and CDR2 is FQGNSA in the germline V gene. CDR3 nucleotide sequence: TGTGCCAGCAGCTTGGCGACAGGGTGGAGGGCTGAAGCTTTCTTT. This gives the protein CASSLATGWRAEAFF.

The genes are TRBV7-2 and TRBJ1-1, with D unresolved. Per the germline V gene, CDR1 is SGHTA and CDR2 is FQGNSA. This CDR3 has 16 residues. The V and J ends lost 1 base and 7 bases respectively, with 19 bases between them. CDR3 amino acids: CASSLDRRTPAGEAFF. CDR3 DNA sequence: TGTGCCAGCAGCTTAGATCGGAGGACCCCAGCCGGTGAAGCTTTCTTT. The whole variable domain, filled in from reference TRBV7-2 and TRBJ1-1, reads GAGVSQSPSNKVTEKGKDVELRCDPISGHTALYWYRQSLGQGLEFLIYFQGNSAPDKSGLPSDRFSAERTGGSVSTLTIQRTQQEDSAVYLCASSLDRRTPAGEAFFGQGTRLTVV.

V is TRBV6-5 and J is TRBJ2-3, with 7 bases aligning to TRBD2. The V gene's germline CDR1 is MNHEY and CDR2 SVGAGI. The CDR3 runs to 15 residues. After removal of 0 bases from V and 2 bases from J, the junction contained 2 bases not matched to a gene. This CDR3 reads CASSYSGLLTDTQYF. The CDR3 nucleotides read TGTGCCAGCAGTTACTCGGGACTACTCACAGATACGCAGTATTTT.

V usage is TRBV29-1 and J usage is TRBJ1-1; a possible D gene is TRBD1 (5 bases). Germline loops: CDR1 SQVTM, CDR2 ANQGSEA. V was pared by 4 bases and J by 1 base, with 13 bases between. The CDR3 is made up of 14 amino acids. This chain's CDR3 is CSVGLREPNTEAFF. The DNA for the CDR3 is TGCAGCGTTGGTCTCAGGGAACCGAACACTGAAGCTTTCTTT.

This clone was counted a single time. This chain links TRBV11-2 with TRBJ1-1; tentatively, D is TRBD1 (5 bases). The CDR3 extends over 13 amino acids. V was cut by 5 bases and J by 5 bases, with 12 bases left in between. CDR1 is SGHAT, CDR2 FQNNGV, per germline. The CDR3 coding sequence is TGTGCCAGCAGCGCGGGGGGGGGAACTGAAGCTTTCTTT. Its protein is CASSAGGGTEAFF. Together with reference TRBV11-2 and TRBJ1-1, the CDR3 gives the full variable domain: EAGVAQSPRYKIIEKRQSVAFWCNPISGHATLYWYQQILGQGPKLLIQFQNNGVVDDSQLPKDRFSAERLKGVDSTLKIQPAKLEDSAVYLCASSAGGGTEAFFGQGTRLTVV.

This clone was recorded a few times. This chain uses TRBV7-9 with TRBJ1-1; 7 bases line up with TRBD1. The CDR3 runs to 13 residues. Germline CDR1 SEHNR, CDR2 FQNEAQ (reference sequence). The trim removed 0 bases at V and 8 bases at J, leaving 3 bases unmatched. CDR3 bases: TGTGCCAGCAGCTTAGCGGGACAGCAGGAAGCTTTCTTT. It is translated as CASSLAGQQEAFF.

The V call is TRBV18, the J call TRBJ1-4, with 10 positions matching TRBD1. The CDR3 extends over 15 amino acids. Germline lookup yields CDR1 KGHSH and CDR2 LQKENI. J was trimmed by 4 bases and V by 3 bases; bases with no gene match: 2. CDR3 sequence (DNA): TGTGCCAGCTCACCGGGACAGGGGAGTAATGAAAAACTGTTTTTT. Its translation is CASSPGQGSNEKLFF.

Only a few counts were recorded for this clone. The chain combines TRBV5-1 with TRBJ1-2; D uncertain. Trimming removed 4 bases from V and 8 bases from J, with 12 bases in between. The CDR3 is 12 amino acids. The germline CDR1 and CDR2 sequences are SGHRS and YFSETQ. The CDR3 reads CASSRGLGGYTF. The CDR3 nucleotides are TGCGCCAGCAGCCGGGGTTTAGGCGGCTACACCTTC.

The chain uses TRBV7-3 and TRBJ1-3; the match to TRBD1 covers 9 bases. The CDR3 has 15 residues. The V and J ends lost 4 bases and 2 bases, in that order; junction bases with no gene match: 3. The V gene's germline CDR1 is SGHTA and CDR2 FQGTGA. CDR3 protein: CASSSQGAAGNTIYF. Written as DNA, the CDR3 is TGTGCCAGCAGCTCACAGGGGGCGGCTGGAAACACCATATATTTT.

The chain couples TRBV2 to TRBJ2-6; D gene ambiguous. V was pared by 2 bases and J by 4 bases, with 9 bases between. Germline CDR1 reads SNHLY; CDR2 reads FYNNEI. This CDR3 region has 15 residues. CDR3 in amino acids: CASSERALGANVLTF. The DNA of the CDR3 is TGTGCCAGCAGTGAAAGAGCGTTAGGGGCCAACGTCCTGACTTTC. The whole variable domain, filled in from reference TRBV2 and TRBJ2-6, reads EPEVTQTPSHQVTQMGQEVILRCVPISNHLYFYWYRQILGQKVEFLVSFYNNEISEKSEIFDDQFSVERPDGSNFTLKIRSTKLEDSAMYFCASSERALGANVLTFGAGSRLTVL.

The genes are TRBV28 and TRBJ2-1; tentatively, D is TRBD1 (6 bases). Germline V gene data show CDR1 as MDHEN and CDR2 as SYDVKM. The CDR3 runs 15 residues. V was clipped by 6 bases and J by 1 base, with 13 bases between them. The CDR3 is CASREQGGSYNEQFF. CDR3 in DNA: TGTGCCAGCAGGGAACAAGGGGGATCCTACAATGAGCAGTTCTTC.

This chain uses TRBV7-9 with TRBJ2-7; 8 bases match TRBD1. The germline V gene has CDR1 SEHNR and CDR2 FQNEAQ (reference sequence). Trimming removed 4 bases from V and 3 bases from J; junction bases left unmatched: 5. This CDR3 comprises 14 residues. Here the CDR3 reads CASSSGQGGYEQYF. CDR3 in DNA: TGTGCCAGCAGCTCCGGACAGGGCGGCTACGAGCAGTACTTC.

CDR3 sequence reads: CASRGSGTLYEQYF. In nucleotides, the CDR3 is TGTGCCAGCAGGGGTAGCGGGACCCTATACGAGCAGTACTTC. The genes are TRBV6-5 and TRBJ2-7; 8 positions agree with TRBD2. The CDR3 is 14 residues long. The germline V gene encodes CDR1 MNHEY and CDR2 SVGAGI. V trimming: 6 bases; J trimming: 4 bases; junction bases outside the gene matches: 8.

The chain has TRBV7-9 and TRBJ2-5, with TRBD2 matching 14 bases. This CDR3 is built from 16 residues. After removal of 6 bases from V and 4 bases from J, the junction contained 7 bases not matched to a gene. Germline V gene lookup returns CDR1 SEHNR and CDR2 FQNEAQ (reference sequence). CDR3 sequence (DNA): TGTGCCAGCAGGACTAGCGGGGGGGCCAGCGGAGAGACCCAGTACTTC. Encoded protein: CASRTSGGASGETQYF.

In this sample, this clone turned up once. The CDR3 protein is CASSGAHRNNEQFF. The DNA of the CDR3 is TGTGCCAGCAGCGGGGCCCATAGGAACAATGAGCAGTTCTTC. This sequence joins TRBV7-3 and TRBJ2-1; D might be TRBD1 (5 bases). V dropped 5 bases and J dropped 5 bases, with 13 bases sitting between them. This CDR3 region has 14 residues. The V gene's germline CDR1 is SGHTA and CDR2 FQGTGA.

V usage is TRBV9 and J usage is TRBJ2-2; 8 bases match TRBD2. The germline gives CDR1 SGDLS, CDR2 YYNGEE. CDR3 length: 14 amino acids. V gave up 4 bases and J gave up 4 bases; unmatched junction bases: 3. CDR3 protein: CASSPGGGTGELFF. In nucleotides, the CDR3 is TGTGCCAGCAGCCCGGGGGGGGGCACCGGGGAGCTGTTTTTT.

This rearrangement joins TRBV25-1 to TRBJ1-1, with 8 bases that match TRBD1. The J segment lost 4 bases and the V segment lost 2 bases, leaving 9 bases of the junction unmatched. This CDR3 is 16 amino acids long. Per the germline V gene, CDR1 is MGHDK and CDR2 is SYGVNS. CDR3 residues: CASSEIFGTGGTEAFF. The DNA of the CDR3 is TGTGCCAGCAGTGAAATATTTGGGACAGGAGGCACTGAAGCTTTCTTT.

This clone came up once. This chain joins TRBV15 and TRBJ1-2; D is undetermined. The CDR3 runs to 13 residues. The germline CDR1 and CDR2 sequences are LNHNV and YYDKDF (reference sequence). Trimming stripped 5 bases from V and 4 bases from J, with 11 bases between. CDR3 in DNA: TGTGCCACCAGCTCGAGCAGAGGCTATGGCTACACCTTC. It translates to CATSSSRGYGYTF.

The chain uses TRBV5-5 and TRBJ2-7; D remains ambiguous. Trimming shortened V by 0 bases and J by 2 bases, and 15 bases separated the two germline ends. Germline V gene sequence: CDR1 SGHKS, CDR2 YYEKEE (reference sequence). The length of the CDR3 is 16 residues. The DNA of the CDR3 is TGTGCCAGCAGCTTGGATGGGCTGGTAAAAACCTACGAGCAGTACTTC. Translation: CASSLDGLVKTYEQYF.

The chain joins TRBV5-1 to TRBJ2-3; TRBD2 agrees at 15 bases. The V segment lost 0 bases and the J segment 2 bases; nucleotides outside the gene matches: 1. Germline V CDR1 and CDR2: SGHRS, YFSETQ. The CDR3 runs to 17 residues. Here the CDR3 reads CASSLGTSGGATDTQYF. CDR3 coding DNA: TGCGCCAGCAGCTTGGGGACTAGCGGGGGGGCCACAGATACGCAGTATTTT. The full variable domain, in which reference TRBV5-1 and TRBJ2-3 provide the parts outside the CDR3, is KAGVTQTPRYLIKTRGQQVTLSCSPISGHRSVSWYQQTPGQGLQFLFEYFSETQRNKGNFPGRFSGRQFSNSRSEMNVSTLELGDSALYLCASSLGTSGGATDTQYFGPGTRLTVL.

The chain recombines TRBV5-1 with TRBJ2-1; 9 positions match TRBD1. Per the germline V gene, CDR1 is SGHRS and CDR2 is YFSETQ. The V gene end was trimmed by 4 bases and the J gene end by 4 bases; junction bases not matched to a gene: 6. The CDR3 is 15 residues long. CDR3 loop: CASSLGQGFYNEQFF. The CDR3 coding sequence is TGCGCCAGCAGCCTGGGACAGGGATTTTACAATGAGCAGTTCTTC.

The chain employs TRBV18 and TRBJ2-7; no definite D call. This CDR3 comprises 14 residues. CDR1 and CDR2 from the germline V gene are KGHSH and LQKENI. The V and J ends lost 2 bases and 5 bases respectively, with 13 bases between them. CDR3 residues: CASSPISQNHEQYF. In nucleotides, the CDR3 is TGTGCCAGCTCACCAATATCACAGAACCACGAGCAGTACTTC.

The V call is TRBV28, the J call TRBJ1-5, with 7 bases fitting TRBD1. V lost 3 bases and J lost 6; bases outside the gene matches: 5. Germline V CDR1 and CDR2: MDHEN, SYDVKM. CDR3 length: 14 amino acids. CDR3 sequence: CASSLPPGGQPQHF. CDR3 nucleotide sequence: TGTGCCAGCAGTTTGCCACCAGGGGGTCAGCCCCAGCATTTT.

This chain uses TRBV7-9 with TRBJ1-1; possibly TRBD1 for D (5 bases). The germline gives CDR1 SEHNR, CDR2 FQNEAQ (reference sequence). Trimming removed 5 bases from V and 1 base from J, with 11 bases in between. The CDR3 consists of 14 residues. In DNA, the CDR3 is TGTGCCAGCAGCCCCCGGACAACGAACACTGAAGCTTTCTTT. It yields the protein CASSPRTTNTEAFF.

This clone appeared a single time. The CDR3 loop reads CASSLRPGYTEAFF. The CDR3 DNA reads TGTGCCAGCAGTTTGCGGCCAGGGTATACTGAAGCTTTCTTT. The V and J genes are TRBV27 and TRBJ1-1, with a weak D call TRBD1 (5 bases). The V end was cut by 3 bases, the J end by 5 bases, with 13 bases between. The CDR3 is 14 amino acids. Germline V gives CDR1 MNHEY, CDR2 SMNVEV (reference sequence).

The chain is built from TRBV28 and TRBJ1-1; no clear D gene. V was clipped by 3 bases and J by 0 bases, with 5 bases between them. Looked up from germline, CDR1 is MDHEN and CDR2 is SYDVKM. CDR3 size: 13 residues. The CDR3 here is CASSFPVNTEAFF. CDR3 bases: TGTGCCAGCAGTTTTCCAGTGAACACTGAAGCTTTCTTT.

The J gene is TRBJ2-1, the V gene TRBV1; the tabulated D call, TRBD2, remains unverified against the DNA. TRBV1 has pseudogene status. The CDR3 runs 16 residues. CDR3 protein: CTSSQGYRSRRDEQFF. CDR3 in DNA: TGCACCAGCAGCCAAGGTTACCGATCTCGCCGCGATGAGCAGTTCTTC.

The table lists this clone with a count of one. The junction differs from germline at one of its ends, possibly a read error. The rearrangement uses TRBV29-1 and TRBJ2-5; D may be TRBD2 (6 bases). The germline V gene has CDR1 SQVTM and CDR2 ANQGSEA. The CDR3 runs 11 residues. The CDR3 spells CSVDPGETQYF. DNA of the CDR3: TGCAGCGTCGATCCGGGAGAGACCCAATACTTC.

V is TRBV19 and J is TRBJ1-2; D perhaps matches TRBD1 (6 bases). The CDR3 totals 12 residues. V was trimmed by 9 bases and J by 3 bases, leaving 11 bases between them. Germline V gives CDR1 LNHDA, CDR2 SQIVND (reference sequence). CDR3 protein: CASGQRYYGYTF. CDR3 nucleotide sequence: TGTGCCAGCGGACAGCGCTACTATGGCTACACCTTC.

This clone was observed a single time. This sequence joins TRBV5-1 and TRBJ2-3; 11 bases map to TRBD2. CDR3 length equals 16 residues. Germline V lookup: CDR1 SGHRS, CDR2 YFSETQ. V shed 1 base and J 2 bases; nucleotides not matched to a gene: 3. In DNA form, the CDR3 reads TGCGCCAGCAGCTTGCTGACTAGCGGGAACACAGATACGCAGTATTTT. Translated: CASSLLTSGNTDTQYF.